The T cell receptor (beta chain) described here comes from a study of early T cells in non-severe SARS-CoV-2 infection (dated by TCRdb to about 2021). At the level of the whole study: Because TCR sequencing was done on bulk RNA from unsorted whole blood, the alpha and beta chains could not be paired.

The method was 5' RACE. Sequencer: NextSeq 500. The TCR library protocol attached unique molecular identifiers to individual cDNA molecules to correct for sequencing error and PCR bias. Sequencing covered both TCR alpha and beta chains, and within each sample the abundances of alpha and beta sequences were tightly co-correlated. From the authors' description of their analysis: Decombinator V4 was used to annotate TCR sequences for V gene, J gene and CDR3. TCRs were defined as expanded if a significant change between any two time points was detected under a Poisson model with p below 0.0001. Abundances of TCRs were expressed as counts per million after normalisation to the total number of TCRs sequenced in each sample. MAIT TCRs were defined by TRAV1-2 paired with TRAJ12, TRAJ20 or TRAJ33, and iNKT TCRs by TRAV10 paired with TRAJ18. A search of VDJdb, accessed on 1 November 2021, was run for TCRs annotated to CMV, EBV and SARS-CoV-2, with TCRs annotated for multiple antigens excluded. TCRdb reanalyzed the raw reads on its own, using fastp at Q25 for trimming and MiXCR for clone calling, and kept in-frame beta chains. Each entry is one CDR3 protein sequence, shown with its most common DNA and genes. The V and J calls, along with clone size, are taken from TCRdb and not from the paper's own processing. Here the sample has over 60,000 distinct CDR3 sequences; over 10% occur a single time. The leading ten clones occupy 2.5% to 3.5% of the sample.

To note about this clonotype: Its target antigen remains unknown. One base away there is no much larger clone; base qualities are not given.

The study was a case-control design nested within a healthcare worker cohort in London, UK, with weekly nasopharyngeal swab PCR tests and blood sampling. Healthcare workers were enrolled in the week of the UK lockdown, from 23 to 31 March 2020, and were followed every week for up to about 16 weeks. What the research found in general, with its limitations: VDJdb matching was skewed toward anti-spike CD8 responses and likely underestimated virus-specific expansions by missing private and CD4 specificities.

The CDR3 sequence holds 16 residues, the cysteine and phenylalanine included. CDR3 DNA only is kept here, 48 bases in frame from base 1. Unmatched junction bases come to 8, with V trimmed by 4 bases and J by 8 bases. CDR1 and CDR2 were assigned from the germline V gene as MGHRA and YSYEKL. This receptor was obtained from an adult who was a healthcare worker with PCR-confirmed SARS-CoV-2 infection or an uninfected control (not recorded which). The chain is encoded by TRBV4-1 joined to TRBJ1-4; 12 bases in between match TRBD1. Sample: whole blood, taken at baseline. DNA sequence: TGCGCCAGCAGCCCTACAAGGGGACAGGGGGCGGAAAAACTGTTTTTT. It translates to CASSPTRGQGAEKLFF.